This T cell receptor beta chain was identified during a study of blood T cell repertoires in COVID-19. Clones were sequenced by immunoSEQ multiplex PCR, and TCRdb holds only the in-frame ones, with some missing. The sample lists about 130,000 clones, about 86% occurring once. This receptor was taken from a woman aged 80 or over with acute or convalescent COVID-19. Sequencing was performed on peripheral blood.

The CDR3 DNA reads TGTGCCATCAGCCCGGACAGTGGGGTTTCACCCCTCCACTTT. Its translation is CAISPDSGVSPLHF. The V and J genes are TRBV10-3 and TRBJ1-6; a possible D gene is TRBD1 (6 bases). CDR1 is ENHRY and CDR2 is SYGVKD in the germline V gene. V was pared by 6 bases and J by 9 bases, with 15 bases between. The CDR3 totals 14 residues.